This T cell receptor (beta chain) is drawn from a study of CXCR3-negative and CXCR3-positive naive CD8 T cells (dated by TCRdb to between 2018 and 2021). Describing the broader study: In total, around 140 million TRB reads were obtained, or roughly 1.5 +/- 0.3 million reads per library. The diversity and physicochemical repertoire analyses included about a dozen donors pooled from two independent experiments. Naive subsets from five or six donors and memory cells from 3 donors were included in the TRBV-TRBJ cluster analysis. The research as a whole found: Compared with CXCR3-negative naive cells, CXCR3-positive naive cells had TRB CDR3s with higher hydrophobicity (lower Kidera factor 4), lower energy, and higher strength and volume indices. Freshly isolated PBMCs were used for most assays because CXCR3 expression went down partially after cryopreservation. Surface CD5, linked to self-reactivity in mice, was comparable between naive subsets; TCR interaction strength was therefore also inferred from TRB CDR3 physicochemical properties. Repertoire diversity was comparably high in both naive subsets but much lower in memory CD8+ T cells. Naive CXCR3-negative and CXCR3-positive cells from the same donor showed similar TRBV-TRBJ usage, whereas memory cells showed distinct patterns.

The CDR3, cysteine through phenylalanine, is 16 amino acids long. The record lacks a DNA sequence. Sequences LGHNA (CDR1) and YSLEER (CDR2) are obtained from the germline V gene. For each CD8+ T cell subset, flow sorting was done in triplicate, and some 300,000 cells per subset went directly into RLT lysis buffer. To keep memory contaminants out, a stringent definition of naive CD8+ T cells was applied: CD45RO-CCR7+CD27+CD95-. Peripheral blood mononuclear cells were isolated from buffy coats by standard density gradient centrifugation. Naive CXCR3-negative and CXCR3-positive CD8+ T cells were flow-sorted using a FACSAria III. Total RNA was extracted from sorted cells with an RNeasy Mini Kit. Sequencing was carried out with a NextSeq 550. The Human TCR Profiling Kit (MiLaboratory) was used to prepare UMI-labeled 5' RACE TRB cDNA libraries. cDNA synthesis used the entire amount of extracted RNA, and PCR amplification then used the entire amount of cDNA produced. The libraries were made side by side, with each library going through the same number of PCR cycles. The source study handled its data this way. About 54,000 +/- 9,700 unique UMI-labeled TRB cDNA molecules per library were extracted with MIGEC and MiXCR, with at least two reads per UMI required. Each library averaged about 40,000 +/- 10,000 functional in-frame TRB CDR3 nucleotide clonotypes without stop codons. After each sample was downsampled to 5000 UMI-labeled TRB molecules, VDJtools was used to calculate diversity metrics such as normalized Shannon-Wiener and Chao1. Clonotype-size-weighted physicochemical properties of the central five CDR3 residues (interaction energy, strength, volume and Kidera factor 4) were computed in VDJtools. With the reads reprocessed by TCRdb, a single entry stands for each CDR3 protein sequence and no DNA is reported. The V and J calls here are based on TCRdb, not the publication. The sample table records 150,000 or so distinct CDR3 sequences. The ten largest account for around 0.3% of the sample.

Worth noting for this clonotype: Its antigen is currently not known.

Sample: naive CXCR3+ CD8+ T cells from blood. The cell subset or site label corresponds to: CD45RO-CCR7+CD27+CD95- naive CD8+ T cells expressing CXCR3 (TNR3+). This TCR was sampled from a human donor in good health. Some clones in this sample may be carry-over from other donors' samples. The receptor chain draws on TRBV4-3 and TRBJ1-5; the D call of TRBD1 rests on TCRdb alone, since no DNA is present to check it. The CDR3 has the sequence CASSQEADRVFQPQHF.